The clone carrying this TCR beta chain was counted between two and nine times. The CDR3 covers 17 residues. The ends lost 5 bases at V and 7 bases at J; junction bases unmatched: 8. CDR1 and CDR2 (germline): MNHNS, SASEGT. The data belong to a study of T cells in Graves' hyperthyroidism and ophthalmopathy. RNA transcripts yielded amplified TCR beta CDR3 regions. TCR CDR3 underwent first-round RT-PCR with the HTBI primer set. TCRdb reprocessed the multiplex PCR reads via MiXCR and lists one record per CDR3 protein. The data contain almost 600,000 distinct CDR3 sequences, roughly 13% of them singletons. Input material: blood. This chain links TRBV6-1 with TRBJ2-1, with 16 nucleotides matching TRBD2. The TCR was taken from a woman aged 25 to 45 with Graves' hyperthyroidism that later progressed to Graves' ophthalmopathy. For the CDR3, the DNA is TGTGCCAGCAGTCCGGTCGGGACTAGCGGGAGGGGGAATGAGCAGTTCTTC. Translation: CASSPVGTSGRGNEQFF.